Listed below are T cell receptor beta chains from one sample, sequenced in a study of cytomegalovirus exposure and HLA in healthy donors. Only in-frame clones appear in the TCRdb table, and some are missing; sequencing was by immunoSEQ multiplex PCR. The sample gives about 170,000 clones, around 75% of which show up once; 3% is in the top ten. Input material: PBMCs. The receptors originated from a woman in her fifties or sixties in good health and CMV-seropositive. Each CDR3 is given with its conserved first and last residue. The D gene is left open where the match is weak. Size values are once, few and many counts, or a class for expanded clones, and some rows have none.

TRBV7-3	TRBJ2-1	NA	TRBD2	CASSSLPERGAYNEQFF	TGTGCCAGCAGCTCCCTTCCAGAGCGGGGGGCATACAATGAGCAGTTCTTC
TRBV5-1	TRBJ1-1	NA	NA	CASRFTTPGLRMNTEAFF	TGCGCCAGCCGGTTCACTACGCCGGGACTCAGGATGAACACTGAAGCTTTCTTT
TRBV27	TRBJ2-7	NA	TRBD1	CASSSTTGEPYEQYF	TGTGCCAGCAGTTCCACCACAGGGGAACCCTACGAGCAGTACTTC
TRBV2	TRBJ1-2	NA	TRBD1	CASSRTGLYTF	TGTGCCAGCAGTAGGACAGGGTTGTACACCTTC
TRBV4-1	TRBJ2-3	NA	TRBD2	CASSQVPGGLTDTQYF	TGCGCCAGCAGCCAAGTTCCGGGGGGTCTCACAGATACGCAGTATTTT
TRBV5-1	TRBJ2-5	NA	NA	CASSLATYQETQYF	TGCGCCAGCAGCTTGGCTACGTACCAAGAGACCCAGTACTTC
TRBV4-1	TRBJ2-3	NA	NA	CASSQSGDTQYF	TGCGCCAGCAGCCAGTCGGGAGATACGCAGTATTTT
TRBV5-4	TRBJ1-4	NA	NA	CASSSGTPGEKLFF	TGTGCCAGCAGTTCCGGGACTCCGGGGGAAAAACTGTTTTTT
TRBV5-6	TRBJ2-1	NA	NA	CASSPLGPLNNEQFF	TGTGCCAGCAGCCCCCTAGGTCCTCTCAACAATGAGCAGTTCTTC
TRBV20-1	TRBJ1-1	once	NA	CSASGNTEAFF	TGCAGTGCTAGCGGGAACACTGAAGCTTTCTTT
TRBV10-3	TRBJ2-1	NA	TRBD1	CAISVTGRSSYNEQFF	TGTGCCATCAGTGTGACAGGGCGCTCCTCCTACAATGAGCAGTTCTTC
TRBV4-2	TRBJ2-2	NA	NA	CASSHGLGNTGELFF	TGTGCCAGCAGCCATGGTCTCGGGAACACCGGGGAGCTGTTTTTT
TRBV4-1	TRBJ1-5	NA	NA	CASSQDPDQPQHF	TGCGCCAGCAGCCAAGATCCCGATCAGCCCCAGCATTTT
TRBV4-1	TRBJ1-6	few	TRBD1	CASSQGRARGSSPLHF	TGCGCCAGCAGCCAAGGTCGGGCCAGGGGGAGTTCACCCCTCCACTTT
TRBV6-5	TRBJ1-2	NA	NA	CASSYAVGQNYGYTF	TGTGCCAGCAGTTATGCCGTGGGGCAGAACTATGGCTACACCTTC
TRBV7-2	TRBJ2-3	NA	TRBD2	CASSLVALAGGRDTQYF	TGTGCCAGCAGCTTAGTTGCGCTAGCGGGGGGGCGAGATACGCAGTATTTT
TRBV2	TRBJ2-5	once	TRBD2	CASTGTRGETQYF	TGTGCCAGCACCGGGACTAGGGGAGAGACCCAGTACTTC
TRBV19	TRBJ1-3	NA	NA	CASSIRPDRLSGNTIYF	TGTGCCAGTAGTATCAGGCCCGACCGGCTCTCTGGAAACACCATATATTTT
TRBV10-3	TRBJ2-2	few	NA	CAISERETGELFF	TGTGCCATCAGTGAACGGGAAACCGGGGAGCTGTTTTTT
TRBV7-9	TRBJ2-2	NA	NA	CSSSSGQGNTGELFF	TGTTCCAGCAGCTCTGGCCAGGGCAACACCGGGGAGCTGTTTTTT
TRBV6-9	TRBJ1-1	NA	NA	CASSYLQPDRSHTEAFF	TGTGCCAGCAGTTATCTCCAGCCCGACAGATCCCACACTGAAGCTTTCTTT
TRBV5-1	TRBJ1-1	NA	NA	CASSPGTKGGNTEAFF	TGCGCCAGCAGCCCCGGGACAAAAGGTGGGAACACTGAAGCTTTCTTT
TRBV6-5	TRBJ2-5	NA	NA	CASSRRQIGVETQYF	TGTGCCAGCAGTCGTCGACAGATCGGTGTGGAGACCCAGTACTTC
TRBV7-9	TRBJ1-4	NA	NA	CASSLVQTNEKLFF	TGTGCCAGCAGCTTAGTCCAGACTAATGAAAAACTGTTTTTT
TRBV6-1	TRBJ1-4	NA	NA	CASSRSTAVGEKLFF	TGTGCCAGCAGTCGCAGCACGGCGGTTGGAGAAAAACTGTTTTTT
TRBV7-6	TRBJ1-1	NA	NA	CASSLMTGNTEAFF	TGTGCCAGCAGCCTCATGACAGGGAACACTGAAGCTTTCTTT
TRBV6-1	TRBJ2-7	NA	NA	CASSEAPRGYEQYF	TGTGCCAGCAGTGAAGCCCCAAGAGGCTACGAGCAGTACTTC
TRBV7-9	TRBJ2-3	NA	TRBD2	CASSLGLAGVTDTQYF	TGTGCCAGCAGCTTAGGGCTAGCGGGGGTCACAGATACGCAGTATTTT
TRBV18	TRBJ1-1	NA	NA	CASSPGGGGYTEAFF	TGTGCCAGCTCACCGGGCGGGGGTGGCTACACTGAAGCTTTCTTT